This paragraph reports one T cell receptor beta chain. Its specificity is not known. The read falls 3 residues short of the CDR3 end, and the missing part is taken from the germline J gene. J lost 6 bases, V lost 7 bases, and 12 bases had no gene match. CDR3 size: 15 residues. The data are from a study of T cells in women clearing cervical HPV infection. Study-level points and caveats: Cases carried less TRBV6-7 than controls: approximately 0.1% versus 0.16%.

TCRdb keeps only in-frame clones here, not all; method: immunoSEQ multiplex PCR. The table for this sample gives some 20,000 clones. This receptor was identified in a woman aged 18 to 75 with a cervical HPV16 infection that either progressed to CIN3+ or cleared (not recorded which). Material: blood buffy coat. The genes are TRBV12-3 or TRBV12-4 and TRBJ1-1; 9 bases fit TRBD1. CDR3 protein: CASTPPGTGSAEAFF. The CDR3 DNA, read in part, is TGTGCCAGCACTCCTCCCGGGACAGGGTCCGCTGAA.